A selection of T cell receptor beta chains follows, all from one sample in a study of T-cell memory formation after mild COVID-19. TCRdb used MiXCR to reprocess the 5' RACE reads, holding one entry per CDR3 protein. The sample holds some 210,000 distinct CDR3 sequences; approximately 20% are singletons and the top ten take 2% to 3%. Sequencing input: PBMCs or a T cell subset sorted from them (not recorded which). The receptors come from an adult woman who had mild COVID-19 (a few samples of this study predate the infection). Cell type and time point are not known. Each CDR3 is given with its conserved first and last residue.

V	CDR3
TRBV9	CASSPRTGIDEQYF
TRBV20-1	CSARQSGANVLTF
TRBV7-2	CASSLEGSSNQPQHF
TRBV5-5	CASSPGGQQETQYF
TRBV3-1	CASSQGVLDRGRATQYF
TRBV12-3/TRBV12-4	CASSFMSPGVQETQYF
TRBV5-1	CASSRDLGTEAFF
TRBV20-1	CSAGSSGGAPDTQYF
TRBV4-3	CASSQDLLSGGYEQYF
TRBV3-1	CASSLNSRDTQYF
TRBV6-5	CASSPQHPSSYNEQFF
TRBV6-5	CASSFDRVHEQYF
TRBV5-1	CASSSGQGHTDTQYF
TRBV6-1	CASIAGAKGNIQYF
TRBV4-1	CASSFRQGRTGELFF
TRBV5-1	CASSLVRDTEAFF
TRBV7-9	CASSFGTGRGPF
TRBV20-1	CSARPEGSYNSPLHF
TRBV5-1	CASSPGQENTEAFF
TRBV5-5	CASSSYLGPQHF
TRBV12-3/TRBV12-4	CASSPTGGGQPQHF
TRBV7-9	CASSATGGAGEKLFF
TRBV12-3/TRBV12-4	CASSYGPAGGQETQYF
TRBV18	CASVRDLARPNTGELFF
TRBV21-1	CASSKVVGGITYEQYF
TRBV7-8	CASSLRETYYGYTF
TRBV30	CAWVPQGSYEQYF
TRBV19	CASSFSSTVVTYGYTF
TRBV7-9	CASSIGWGLESDTQYF
TRBV5-1	CASSFRDPSDNEQFF
TRBV25-1	CASSEYRGGADEQYF
TRBV7-2	CASSKMETGELFF
TRBV7-2	CASSSPGRSKFF
TRBV11-2	CASSLELGGLFGYTF
TRBV6-5	CASSYGRTGPLSSYEQYF
TRBV7-2	CASSSNFGLYNEQFF
TRBV20-1	CSVPETATYGYTF
TRBV12-3/TRBV12-4	CASSFNLAGGYGDTQYF
TRBV7-9	CASSRKDRNTGELFF
TRBV3-2	CASSQEVLRGGPSGSYEQYF
TRBV7-3	CASSLTGGRAGANVLTF
TRBV20-1	CSALAGSADTQYF
TRBV12-3/TRBV12-4	CASTEPPLEQYF
TRBV4-1	CASSQDSARSNYGYTF
TRBV5-1	CASSLAGHMNTEAFF
TRBV29-1	CSVNTAYEQYF
TRBV10-3	CAMRQDSSYGYTF
TRBV5-1	CASRAGPSSYEQYF
TRBV5-1	CASSLDGSPRYEQYF
TRBV18	CASSPFRADNQPQHF
TRBV7-3	CASSSIISSGRSSYNEQFF
TRBV28	CASRPGLAGVEQYF
TRBV29-1	CSVEAGAPDYGYTF
TRBV7-9	CASSSGQTNSPLHF
TRBV25-1	CASSGGGGPEAFF